These 2 T cell receptor beta chains were sequenced from one sample in a study of T cells in Graves' hyperthyroidism and ophthalmopathy. TCR beta CDR3 sequences were amplified from RNA transcripts. The TCR CDR3 first-round RT-PCR relied on the HTBI primer set. TCRdb used MiXCR to reprocess the multiplex PCR reads, holding one entry per CDR3 protein. The sample has around 36,000 distinct CDR3 sequences; 52% are singletons. The sample was blood. The receptors here all came from a man in his forties or fifties with Graves' ophthalmopathy.

The chain couples TRBV9 to TRBJ2-3; no firm D call. The CDR3 totals 13 residues. CDR1 and CDR2 (germline): SGDLS, YYNGEE. Trimming cost V 1 base and J 7 bases, with 10 bases left between them. CDR3 sequence: CASSVLHSNTQYF. Written as DNA, the CDR3 is TGTGCCAGCAGCGTACTTCACTCGAATACGCAGTATTTT.

V is TRBV19 and J is TRBJ2-1, with D possibly matching TRBD2 (6 bases). The germline CDR1 and CDR2 sequences are LNHDA and SQIVND (reference sequence). V was clipped by 5 bases and J by 1 base, with 15 bases between them. The CDR3 length is 16 residues. CDR3 sequence reads: CASSPIRGGSYNEQFF. The DNA of the CDR3 is TGTGCCAGTAGTCCTATACGCGGAGGGTCCTACAATGAGCAGTTCTTC.